This passage covers 12 T cell receptor beta chains from one sample sequenced in a study of blood T cells in healthy people across ages. A second about 6 to 12 cycle PCR used barcoded and J-beta primers. One entry per CDR3 protein, called by TCRdb with MiXCR from the 5' RACE reads. The sample yields 590,000 or so distinct CDR3 sequences, about 30% seen once. What was sequenced was blood. Receptors originate from a woman of 80 years or more in good health.

The chain recombines TRBV10-3 with TRBJ2-1; D is undetermined. Per the germline V gene, CDR1 is ENHRY and CDR2 is SYGVKD. The CDR3 extends over 13 amino acids. Trimming shortened V by 8 bases and J by 7 bases, and 15 bases separated the two germline ends. The CDR3 sequence is CAIGGSEGNEQFF. The CDR3 bases are TGTGCCATCGGTGGGTCGGAAGGGAATGAGCAGTTCTTC.

This clonotype appeared many times. This chain connects TRBV6-2 or TRBV6-3 to TRBJ2-3; 11 bases are a match to TRBD2. The germline gives CDR1 MNHEY, CDR2 SVGEGT. There are 15 residues in the CDR3. J gave up 2 bases and V 6 bases, and 4 bases lay outside the gene matches. The CDR3 DNA reads TGTGCCAGCAGGGGACTAGCGGAGATCACAGATACGCAGTATTTT. This gives the protein CASRGLAEITDTQYF.

This clonotype came up many times. This rearrangement joins TRBV5-1 to TRBJ2-5; the D is unclear. CDR3 size: 12 residues. V was cut by 0 bases and J by 6 bases, with 6 bases left in between. Germline CDR1 SGHRS, CDR2 YFSETQ. CDR3 sequence: CASSLGEQTQYF. CDR3 sequence (DNA): TGCGCCAGCAGCTTGGGTGAACAGACCCAGTACTTC.

There are many counts of this clonotype. This chain connects TRBV7-2 to TRBJ2-3; tentatively, D is TRBD1 or TRBD2 (5 bases each). The V gene's germline CDR1 is SGHTA and CDR2 FQGNSA. Trimming removed 1 base from V and 2 bases from J, with 10 bases in between. This CDR3 spans 15 amino acids. Here the CDR3 DNA reads TGTGCCAGCAGCTTAGAGGGACGGACCACAGATACGCAGTATTTT. This gives the protein CASSLEGRTTDTQYF.

This clonotype was counted a few times. The V call is TRBV6-1, the J call TRBJ1-6, with no clear D. The CDR3 totals 14 residues. V was pared by 3 bases and J by 8 bases, with 11 bases between. Germline assignment: CDR1 MNHNS and CDR2 SASEGT. DNA for the CDR3: TGTGCCAGCAGTGAGGCTTTTCGGGATTCACCCCTCCACTTT. Residues: CASSEAFRDSPLHF.

This clonotype was detected a few times. This clone may be a read error of a much larger clone one base away. The chain is built from TRBV20-1 and TRBJ2-4; D is unclear. The J call may be incorrect, as the DNA end agrees better with TRBJ2-7. The germline V gene encodes CDR1 DFQATT and CDR2 SNEGSKA (reference sequence). The CDR3 length is 12 residues. CDR3 region: CSAPLDGCEQYF. For the CDR3, the DNA is TGCAGTGCTCCTCTTGACGGCTGCGAGCAGTACTTC.

Ten or more counts support this clonotype. This chain connects TRBV20-1 to TRBJ2-7, with 12 bases matching TRBD1. Germline trimming cut 6 bases from V and 5 bases from J; bases unmatched to any gene: 14. CDR1 is DFQATT, CDR2 SNEGSKA, per germline (reference sequence). The CDR3 is made up of 16 amino acids. The CDR3 region is CSANPRGQGATHEQYF. Here the CDR3 DNA reads TGCAGTGCGAATCCCCGGGGACAGGGGGCAACCCACGAGCAGTACTTC.

This clonotype was observed many times. The CDR3 coding sequence is TGTGCCAGCAGCCCAGGGACTAGGGGGCAAGAGACCCAGTACTTC. Protein: CASSPGTRGQETQYF. The chain carries TRBV5-6 and TRBJ2-5, with TRBD2 matching over 8 bases. This CDR3 contains 15 residues. The ends lost 4 bases at V and 2 bases at J; junction bases unmatched: 7. Germline V gives CDR1 SGHDT, CDR2 YYEEEE.

This clonotype was found many times. V gene TRBV29-1 combines with J gene TRBJ2-4; 11 positions agree with TRBD2. The CDR3 extends over 13 amino acids. Germline values: CDR1 SQVTM, CDR2 ANQGSEA. The V segment lost 4 bases and the J segment 7 bases; nucleotides outside the gene matches: 3. Written as DNA, the CDR3 is TGCAGCGTTGGTCCTAGCGGGGGGAACATTCAGTACTTC. This sequence encodes CSVGPSGGNIQYF. Full variable domain (missing parts from reference TRBV29-1 and TRBJ2-4): SAVISQKPSRDICQRGTSLTIQCQVDSQVTMMFWYRQQPGQSLTLIATANQGSEATYESGFVIDKFPISRPNLTFSTLTVSNMSPEDSSIYLCSVGPSGGNIQYFGAGTRLSVL.

This clonotype came up many times. The V call is TRBV15, the J call TRBJ2-5, with D tentatively TRBD1 or TRBD2 (5 bases each). The V gene lost 4 bases and the J gene lost 9 bases, with 15 bases spanning the gap. The V gene's germline CDR1 is LNHNV and CDR2 YYDKDF (reference sequence). CDR3 length: 13 residues. The CDR3 nucleotides read TGTGCCACCAGCACTGGGACCGAAGGGTCCCAGTACTTC. It specifies CATSTGTEGSQYF.

This clonotype was detected only a few times. This clone may be a read error of a much larger clone one base away. The chain combines TRBV20-1 with TRBJ2-7, with D perhaps TRBD2 (5 bases). Germline loops: CDR1 DFQATT, CDR2 SNEGSKA (reference sequence). V lost 5 bases and J 7 bases, leaving 18 bases between the germline ends. This CDR3 comprises 13 residues. The CDR3 protein is CSAWEFGLHEQYF. The DNA for the CDR3 is TGCAGTGCTTGGGAATTCGGACTCCATGAGCAGTACTTC.

This clonotype was seen repeatedly, ten times or more. The chain joins TRBV18 to TRBJ2-5, with D uncertain. V lost 0 bases to trimming and J lost 6 bases, with 5 bases between them. Germline CDR1 KGHSH, CDR2 LQKENI. CDR3 length: 12 amino acids. This CDR3 reads CASSPPVKTQYF. DNA of the CDR3: TGTGCCAGCTCACCACCGGTGAAGACCCAGTACTTC.